These 15 T cell receptor beta chains share one sample of origin, sequenced in a study of T cell changes during pregnancy in multiple sclerosis. TCRdb's table, derived via immunoSEQ multiplex PCR, lists solely in-frame clones and lacks some. The table has about 100,000 clones, around 92% seen once. This sample comprised peripheral blood, obtained after pregnancy. Source of these receptors: a female donor with multiple sclerosis, enrolled in a pregnancy study.

The V gene is TRBV27, the J gene TRBJ2-7, with D perhaps TRBD1 (5 bases). Trimming stripped 2 bases from V and 0 bases from J, with 8 bases between. Germline-derived CDR1 and CDR2 are MNHEY and SMNVEV (reference sequence). CDR3 length equals 14 residues. The CDR3 reads CASSLGRVSYEQYF. CDR3 in DNA: TGTGCCAGCAGTTTAGGCAGGGTCTCCTACGAGCAGTACTTC.

This chain links TRBV2 with TRBJ2-1, with D tentatively TRBD2 (5 bases). Between the trimmed V and J ends, which lost 4 bases and 5 bases, there was a span of 15 bases. Germline loops: CDR1 SNHLY, CDR2 FYNNEI. There are 15 residues in the CDR3. CDR3 loop: CASSGDTMGDNEQFF. Here the CDR3 DNA reads TGTGCCAGCAGTGGTGACACAATGGGAGACAATGAGCAGTTCTTC.

The chain has TRBV7-9 and TRBJ2-7; D might be TRBD2 (6 bases). Looked up from germline, CDR1 is SEHNR and CDR2 is FQNEAQ (reference sequence). CDR3 length: 17 residues. V was clipped by 0 bases and J by 9 bases, with 24 bases between them. As DNA, the CDR3 is TGTGCCAGCAGCTTAGCCCCCGGTCGACGGCCCCCGGAGGGGCAGTACTTC. Amino acid sequence: CASSLAPGRRPPEGQYF.

The J gene is TRBJ2-3, the V gene TRBV7-9, with a tentative D call TRBD2 (5 bases). CDR1 is SEHNR, CDR2 FQNEAQ, per germline (reference sequence). V was trimmed by 6 bases and J by 2 bases, leaving 15 bases between them. CDR3 length: 15 amino acids. In DNA form, the CDR3 reads TGTGCCAGCAGTTCCCCCGGGGTCTCCACAGATACGCAGTATTTT. Residues: CASSSPGVSTDTQYF.

V usage is TRBV2 and J usage is TRBJ1-2; the D gene is possibly TRBD1 (5 bases). The CDR3 runs 13 residues. CDR1 is SNHLY and CDR2 is FYNNEI in the germline V gene. The ends were cut back, 6 bases at V and 1 base at J, with 9 bases in the middle. In DNA form, the CDR3 reads TGTGCCAGCAGCGACAGCTTTAACTATGGCTACACCTTC. This sequence encodes CASSDSFNYGYTF.

This chain uses TRBV18 with TRBJ1-6, with no clear D. The CDR3 is 15 amino acids. CDR1 is KGHSH, CDR2 LQKENI, per germline. With 3 bases removed from V and 5 bases from J, the gap between germline ends came to 11 bases. The CDR3 sequence is CASSPLWGDNSPLHF. DNA for the CDR3: TGTGCCAGCTCACCTCTTTGGGGAGATAATTCACCCCTCCACTTT.

The chain carries TRBV9 and TRBJ1-6, with unresolved D. The V and J ends lost 2 bases and 0 bases respectively, with 3 bases between them. This CDR3 region has 14 residues. Germline V gene data show CDR1 as SGDLS and CDR2 as YYNGEE. The CDR3 protein is CASSVSSYNSPLHF. CDR3 DNA: TGTGCCAGCAGCGTTAGCTCCTATAATTCACCCCTCCACTTT.

The sample holds a few counts of this clone. V is TRBV7-9 and J is TRBJ2-1, with D perhaps matching TRBD2 (6 bases). Germline CDR1 is SEHNR and CDR2 is FQNEAQ (reference sequence). V was clipped by 4 bases and J by 7 bases, with 14 bases between them. The length of the CDR3 is 14 residues. CDR3 DNA: TGTGCCAGCAGCTCGAGCGGAGGGACGAATGAGCAGTTCTTC. It translates to CASSSSGGTNEQFF.

This clone was recorded only once. The rearrangement uses TRBV5-4 and TRBJ1-2; a possible D gene is TRBD1 (6 bases). The V end was cut by 4 bases, the J end by 0 bases, with 10 bases between. Germline V gene data show CDR1 as SGHNT and CDR2 as YYREEE (reference sequence). The CDR3 loop spans 14 amino acids. This CDR3 reads CASSGQGPNYGYTF. DNA for the CDR3: TGTGCCAGCAGCGGGCAGGGGCCTAACTATGGCTACACCTTC.

This clone has a handful of counts. J is TRBJ1-2 and V is TRBV27, with D unresolved. V dropped 5 bases and J dropped 4 bases, with 11 bases sitting between them. CDR1 and CDR2 (germline): MNHEY, SMNVEV (reference sequence). There are 13 residues in the CDR3. The DNA of the CDR3 is TGTGCCAGCAGTGCGGACTGGGGCTATGGCTACACCTTC. Protein sequence: CASSADWGYGYTF.

The V call is TRBV9, the J call TRBJ1-1; D is uncertain. CDR1 and CDR2 (germline): SGDLS, YYNGEE. The germline V and J ends were trimmed by 2 bases and 3 bases, with 8 bases remaining between them. The CDR3 extends over 13 amino acids. The CDR3 DNA is TGTGCCAGCAGCGTCGAGGGCGACACTGAAGCTTTCTTT. The encoded protein is CASSVEGDTEAFF.

This chain links TRBV19 with TRBJ1-6, with TRBD1 matching 10 bases. Germline CDR1 LNHDA, CDR2 SQIVND (reference sequence). J gave up 9 bases and V 7 bases, and 6 bases lay outside the gene matches. The CDR3 consists of 14 residues. CDR3 loop: CASTPDRGRSPLHF. The CDR3 nucleotides are TGTGCCAGTACCCCCGACAGGGGGCGTTCACCCCTCCACTTT. Supplemented by reference TRBV19 and TRBJ1-6, the full variable domain reads DGGITQSPKYLFRKEGQNVTLSCEQNLNHDAMYWYRQDPGQGLRLIYYSQIVNDFQKGDIAEGYSVSREKKESFPLTVTSAQKNPTAFYLCASTPDRGRSPLHFGNGTRLTVT.

V gene TRBV7-2 combines with J gene TRBJ2-7; 8 bases map to TRBD2. This CDR3 comprises 15 residues. The germline CDR1 and CDR2 sequences are SGHTA and FQGNSA. Trimming at V came to 5 bases and at J to 3 bases, leaving 9 bases not matched to a gene. CDR3 sequence: CASSPAGTRGYEQYF. DNA of the CDR3: TGTGCCAGCAGCCCCGCCGGGACTAGGGGCTACGAGCAGTACTTC. The full variable domain, its missing parts supplied by reference TRBV7-2 and TRBJ2-7, is GAGVSQSPSNKVTEKGKDVELRCDPISGHTALYWYRQSLGQGLEFLIYFQGNSAPDKSGLPSDRFSAERTGGSVSTLTIQRTQQEDSAVYLCASSPAGTRGYEQYFGPGTRLTVT.

This rearrangement joins TRBV9 to TRBJ1-1, with D possibly TRBD1 on 6 matching bases. The CDR3 is made up of 15 amino acids. The germline gives CDR1 SGDLS, CDR2 YYNGEE. V lost 3 bases, J lost 0 bases, and 12 bases lay in between. The DNA for the CDR3 is TGTGCCAGCAGCGCTCACCAGGGGTTGAACACTGAAGCTTTCTTT. Protein: CASSAHQGLNTEAFF.

The V call is TRBV6-1, the J call TRBJ2-7; 7 bases agree with TRBD2. CDR3 length equals 13 residues. Germline assignment: CDR1 MNHNS and CDR2 SASEGT. V gave up 4 bases and J gave up 3 bases; unmatched junction bases: 3. In nucleotides, the CDR3 is TGTGCCAGCAGTGTTCAGCGGGACTACGAGCAGTACTTC. Protein: CASSVQRDYEQYF.